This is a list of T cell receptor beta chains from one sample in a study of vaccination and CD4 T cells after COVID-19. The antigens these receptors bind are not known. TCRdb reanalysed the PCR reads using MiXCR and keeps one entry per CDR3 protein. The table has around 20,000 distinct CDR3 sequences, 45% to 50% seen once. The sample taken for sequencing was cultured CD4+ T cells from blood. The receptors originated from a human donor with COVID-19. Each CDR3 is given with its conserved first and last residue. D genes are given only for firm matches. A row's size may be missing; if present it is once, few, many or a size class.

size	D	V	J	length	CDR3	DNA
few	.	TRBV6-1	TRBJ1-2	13	CASSEMGSGGYTF	TGTGCCAGCAGTGAAATGGGTAGTGGTGGCTACACCTTC
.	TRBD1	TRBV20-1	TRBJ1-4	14	CSASLGTGTFRLFF	TGCAGTGCTAGTCTCGGGACAGGGACCTTTAGGCTGTTTTTT
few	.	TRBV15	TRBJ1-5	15	CATSREEGSNQPQHF	TGTGCCACCAGCAGAGAAGAGGGAAGCAATCAGCCCCAGCATTTT
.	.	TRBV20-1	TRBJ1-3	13	CSARVAAGNTIYF	TGCAGTGCTAGAGTTGCAGCTGGAAACACCATATATTTT
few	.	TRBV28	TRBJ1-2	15	CASSPLPGPNYGYTF	TGTGCCAGCAGCCCTCTCCCGGGACCAAACTATGGCTACACCTTC
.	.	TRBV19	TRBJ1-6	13	CASRERVGSPLHF	TGTGCCAGTAGGGAAAGGGTAGGTTCACCCCTCCACTTT
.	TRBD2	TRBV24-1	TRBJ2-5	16	CATSDTGTSGEETQYF	TGTGCCACCAGTGATACCGGGACTAGCGGGGAAGAGACCCAGTACTTC
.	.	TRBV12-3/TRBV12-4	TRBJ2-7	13	CASTLSRAYEQYF	TGTGCCAGCACTTTATCCCGGGCTTACGAGCAGTACTTC
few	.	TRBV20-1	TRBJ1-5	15	CSARDQGVRNQPQHF	TGCAGTGCTAGAGATCAGGGCGTGCGCAATCAGCCCCAGCATTTT
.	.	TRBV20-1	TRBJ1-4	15	CSAPVPGRINEKLFF	TGCAGTGCACCGGTCCCAGGCCGAATAAATGAAAAACTGTTTTTT
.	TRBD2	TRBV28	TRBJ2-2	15	CASEAGGASIGELFF	TGTGCCAGTGAAGCCGGGGGGGCCTCTATCGGGGAGCTGTTTTTT
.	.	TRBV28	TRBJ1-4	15	CASGYGEGNGEKLFF	TGTGCCAGCGGATATGGTGAGGGTAATGGTGAAAAACTGTTTTTT
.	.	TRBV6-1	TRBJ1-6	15	CASSVRDQNNSPLHF	TGTGCCAGCAGTGTACGAGACCAAAATAATTCACCCCTCCACTTT
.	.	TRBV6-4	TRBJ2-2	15	CASSDSRQSTGELFF	TGTGCCAGCAGTGACTCGAGGCAGTCCACCGGGGAGCTGTTTTTT